This T cell receptor (beta chain) was identified during a study of T cell responses to AZD1222 COVID-19 vaccine (dated by TCRdb to 2020 to 2022). With respect to the entire study: TCR sequencing was performed for roughly 250 trial participants, of whom roughly 200 were given two doses of AZD1222 and some 26 were given two doses of MenACWY control vaccine. Enrollment into the trials was organized by age into subgroups of 18-55, 56-69 and 70-plus years, and those subgroups contained approximately 160, 26 and 62 TCR-sequenced participants, respectively.

On the study overall, not on this receptor specifically: Only six AZD1222 recipients were SARS-CoV-2 seropositive at baseline, limiting conclusions about previously exposed vaccinees. Reportedly, close to half of the unique spike-specific TCRs recognized epitopes lying outside the regions that are mutated in the B.1.351 and B.1.1.7 variants. Because no day 14 peak-response samples were available, the repertoires could be characterized only after the peak T cell response. In the small 56-69-year group, the increase in depth fell short of significance, most likely because of low power. Participants were mostly white British, with more females than males. The authors suggested clonal diversity may have been underestimated. After two AZD1222 doses, spike-specific TCR breadth and depth were significantly higher than at day 0 and than in MenACWY recipients. The whole spike protein was spanned by vaccine-associated CD4 TCRs, and dominant responses were seen in regions 160-218 and 743-854.

The CDR3 regions of human TCRbeta chains were subjected to immunosequencing. On the authors' methods: Repertoire TCRs were matched against a reference library of SARS-CoV-2-specific TCRs generated with the MIRA antigen-specificity platform. Breadth was defined as the fraction of unique TCRs that were SARS-CoV-2-associated. Depth was defined as the fraction of total T cells that were SARS-CoV-2-associated. Using the MIRA data, every spike-specific TCR was mapped to the spike region that the TCR reacted to and assigned to either a CD4 or a CD8 class. Log10-transformed breadth and depth values were compared by one-way ANOVA with Sidak's multiple comparisons tests. In TCRdb, the immuneACCESS table is reduced to in-frame sequences with V and J assigned. These tables do not hold every clone; where another copy was compared, an unresolved V gene accounts for under half, and the others remain unexplained. V and J calls and clone size are those listed in that table; D and trimming were worked out from the DNA. The sample table contains 200,000 to 250,000 clones; only one count was recorded for 85% to 95% of them. The top ten clonotypes cover about 1% of the sample.

The time point label, read with the paper, signifies: baseline before first vaccination. The sample's treatment or condition, from its label and the paper: meningococcal conjugate vaccine given as trial control. The vaccinee samples were drawn from two UK trials, COV001 and COV002, one of which was a single-blind randomized controlled phase 2/3 trial testing AZD1222 (ChAdOx1 nCoV-19) in healthy adults. For TCRbeta chain sequencing, PBMC samples were collected from trial participants at day 0 and at day 28 after the second dose. This clone was picked up one time. What this receptor recognizes is not known. The input lacks base qualities; no much larger clone sits a single base away. The starting material was peripheral blood, obtained on day 0 of MenACWY control vaccination. The source of this sequence is an adult in good health.

The CDR3 protein is CASRRGASSYEQYF. The DNA sequence reads TGTGCCAGCAGAAGGGGGGCCAGCTCCTACGAGCAGTACTTC. The rearranged chain carries TRBV6-5 and TRBJ2-7; the D gene is perhaps TRBD1 or TRBD2, as each covers 6 bases. The junction shows trimming of 6 bases on V and 0 bases on J, plus 12 bases between the germline ends. The CDR3 goes from the cysteine to the phenylalanine over 14 residues. CDR3 DNA is the only sequence kept; it has 42 bases, read in frame from the first base. Sequences MNHEY (CDR1) and SVGAGI (CDR2) are obtained from the germline V gene.